The 24 T cell receptor beta chains presented below share a single source sample, sequenced in a study of memory CD8 T cells in hepatitis C reinfection. Sequenced by immunoSEQ multiplex PCR; TCRdb stores in-frame clones only, minus some. The table includes about 50,000 clones, nearly 90% detected once. Time point here: late/post reinfection, 12 to 24 weeks after detection. The sorted cells went straight to TCR sequencing with no prior in vitro expansion. The sequencing sample was made of naive CD8+ T cells sorted from blood. The receptors shown here come from a man younger than 30 with hepatitis C virus infection.

This sequence joins TRBV9 and TRBJ2-1; 7 positions agree with TRBD1. In germline, CDR1 is SGDLS, CDR2 YYNGEE. V lost 4 bases, J lost 3 bases, and 4 bases stayed unmatched. The CDR3 loop spans 14 amino acids. CDR3 DNA sequence: TGTGCCAGCAGCCCTGGGACAGTCTACAATGAGCAGTTCTTC. Residues: CASSPGTVYNEQFF.

CDR3 in DNA: TGTGCCAGCAGCTCTACAGGGAGGGCGCAGTATTTT. It encodes CASSSTGRAQYF. The genes are TRBV5-4 and TRBJ2-3; a weak D match, TRBD2 (7 bases). CDR1 SGHNT and CDR2 YYREEE come from the germline V gene (reference sequence). CDR3 length equals 12 residues. V lost 3 bases and J 10 bases, leaving 12 bases between the germline ends.

This clone was observed a single time. The DNA of the CDR3 is TGTGCCAGCAGTTACCTCCGGCTAGCGGTGTACAATGAGCAGTTCTTC. It translates to CASSYLRLAVYNEQFF. The chain combines TRBV6-6 with TRBJ2-1, with 7 bases fitting TRBD2. The CDR3 spans 16 residues. V lost 2 bases, J lost 4 bases, and 8 bases stayed unmatched. CDR1 MNHNY and CDR2 SVGAGI come from the germline V gene (reference sequence).

This rearrangement joins TRBV5-6 to TRBJ1-2; D perhaps matches TRBD1 (6 bases). Germline lookup yields CDR1 SGHDT and CDR2 YYEEEE. With 4 bases removed from V and 8 bases from J, the gap between germline ends came to 15 bases. There are 13 residues in the CDR3. CDR3 DNA sequence: TGTGCCAGCAGCGAGACAGGCCTGCGAGGCTACACCTTC. It codes for CASSETGLRGYTF.

The rearrangement uses TRBV13 and TRBJ1-5, with a possible D match to TRBD1 (6 bases). Germline-derived CDR1 and CDR2 are PRHDT and FYEKMQ (reference sequence). The length of the CDR3 is 14 residues. With 5 bases removed from V and 6 bases from J, the gap between germline ends came to 14 bases. DNA for the CDR3: TGTGCCAGCAGCCAGGGGTACGTGGCTCAGCCCCAGCATTTT. This encodes CASSQGYVAQPQHF.

CDR3 sequence: CASSFTGGTGELFF. The DNA for the CDR3 is TGTGCCAGCAGCTTCACAGGGGGAACCGGGGAGCTGTTTTTT. The chain has TRBV5-6 and TRBJ2-2; 8 nucleotides match TRBD1. The J segment lost 5 bases and the V segment lost 2 bases, leaving 2 bases of the junction unmatched. Germline V gives CDR1 SGHDT, CDR2 YYEEEE. The CDR3 is 14 amino acids.

J is TRBJ1-1 and V is TRBV9; D might be TRBD1 (5 bases). The CDR3 has 13 residues. Germline loops: CDR1 SGDLS, CDR2 YYNGEE. The V gene lost 2 bases and the J gene lost 5 bases, with 10 bases spanning the gap. The CDR3, as DNA: TGTGCCAGCAGCGTCCGGGAGGGGACTGAAGCTTTCTTT. Translating gives CASSVREGTEAFF.

CDR3: CASSLTSGTYEQYF. The CDR3 nucleotides read TGTGCCAGCAGCCTTACTAGCGGGACCTACGAGCAGTACTTC. The chain recombines TRBV7-9 with TRBJ2-7; TRBD2 matches 10 bases. Germline lookup yields CDR1 SEHNR and CDR2 FQNEAQ (reference sequence). The CDR3 has 14 residues. J was trimmed by 2 bases and V by 5 bases; bases with no gene match: 3.

The chain recombines TRBV2 with TRBJ2-1; 13 nucleotides align to TRBD2. Germline V gene lookup returns CDR1 SNHLY and CDR2 FYNNEI. The V segment lost 5 bases and the J segment 5 bases; nucleotides outside the gene matches: 15. This CDR3 is 19 amino acids long. This CDR3 reads CASSSSGLAGSLSNNEQFF. CDR3 bases: TGTGCCAGCAGTTCATCGGGACTAGCGGGATCCCTTAGTAACAATGAGCAGTTCTTC.

This chain links TRBV18 with TRBJ2-3; D is possibly TRBD2 (6 bases). The CDR3 runs 16 residues. Trimming removed 1 base from V and 1 base from J, with 12 bases in between. CDR1 and CDR2 (germline): KGHSH, LQKENI. Here the CDR3 DNA reads TGTGCCAGCTCACCACGAGGAGGGAGCGGCACAGATACGCAGTATTTT. Protein: CASSPRGGSGTDTQYF.

The DNA for the CDR3 is TGTGCCAGCCTCCCACAGGCAGGAAGGACCGCCGCCTACAATGAGCAGTTCTTC. Amino acids: CASLPQAGRTAAYNEQFF. The chain joins TRBV18 to TRBJ2-1; D is possibly TRBD1 (5 bases). The CDR3 extends over 18 amino acids. The germline gives CDR1 KGHSH, CDR2 LQKENI. The V gene lost 8 bases and the J gene lost 2 bases, with 25 bases spanning the gap.

The sample holds a few counts of this clone. The genes are TRBV4-3 and TRBJ2-7; TRBD1 aligns across 7 bases. The germline CDR1 and CDR2 sequences are LGHNA and YSLEER. Trimming at V came to 1 base and at J to 1 base, leaving 13 bases not matched to a gene. The CDR3 is 18 residues long. The CDR3 region has the DNA TGCGCCAGCAGCCAAGTATCAGGACAGGCGATCTTATCCTACGAGCAGTACGTC. Protein product: CASSQVSGQAILSYEQYV.

The chain employs TRBV13 and TRBJ2-5; 9 bases fit TRBD1. CDR3 length equals 16 residues. V dropped 5 bases and J dropped 5; count of bases not matched to a gene: 12. In germline, CDR1 is PRHDT, CDR2 FYEKMQ (reference sequence). CDR3 in DNA: TGTGCCAGCAGCCCAGTGAATGGACAGGGGCGGGAGACCCAGTACTTC. It codes for CASSPVNGQGRETQYF.

The chain combines TRBV27 with TRBJ2-3, with 7 positions matching TRBD2. The CDR3 extends over 13 amino acids. With 5 bases clipped from V and 2 bases from J, the junction kept 1 base outside the gene matches. CDR1 and CDR2 from the germline V gene are MNHEY and SMNVEV (reference sequence). CDR3 nucleotides: TGTGCCAGCAGTCTAGCGGTCACAGATACGCAGTATTTT. This encodes CASSLAVTDTQYF.

The chain recombines TRBV21-1 with TRBJ1-1; the DNA was not used to check the table's D call, TRBD1. TRBV21-1 is given as a pseudogene. The CDR3 has 16 amino acids. CDR3 in amino acids: CASSSRDRGRGTEAFF. CDR3 bases: TGTGCCAGCAGCTCACGGGACAGGGGGCGTGGAACTGAAGCTTTCTTT.

This clone was counted a single time. The J gene is TRBJ1-6, the V gene TRBV6-1; D possibly corresponds to TRBD1 (5 bases). In germline, CDR1 is MNHNS, CDR2 SASEGT. This CDR3 has 19 residues. Trimming removed 0 bases at V and 7 bases at J, with 22 bases between. CDR3 in DNA: TGTGCCAGCAGTGAAGCAGGCGGGGGGGAACCTGGAGGGAATTCACCCCTCCACTTT. Its protein is CASSEAGGGEPGGNSPLHF.

The chain recombines TRBV27 with TRBJ2-2; D remains unclear. This CDR3 is built from 12 residues. Trimming took 3 bases from V and 6 from J, leaving 5 bases between them. The V gene's germline CDR1 is MNHEY and CDR2 SMNVEV (reference sequence). The CDR3 spells CASSFPAGELFF. As DNA, the CDR3 is TGTGCCAGCAGTTTCCCCGCCGGGGAGCTGTTTTTT.

This clone showed up just a few times. The V gene is TRBV2, the J gene TRBJ1-5; no clear D gene. CDR1 is SNHLY and CDR2 is FYNNEI in the germline V gene. The length of the CDR3 is 13 residues. V shed 3 bases and J shed 9 bases, with 12 bases lying between them. CDR3: CASSDPGEGPQHF. Written as DNA, the CDR3 is TGTGCCAGCAGTGATCCTGGGGAGGGGCCCCAGCATTTT.

J is TRBJ2-1 and V is TRBV6-1; 12 nucleotides line up with TRBD2. The germline CDR1 and CDR2 sequences are MNHNS and SASEGT. CDR3 length equals 14 residues. The ends lost 8 bases at V and 6 bases at J; junction bases unmatched: 5. The CDR3 sequence is CASHLAGGPNEQFF. For the CDR3, the DNA is TGTGCCAGCCATCTAGCGGGGGGGCCCAATGAGCAGTTCTTC.

V is TRBV29-1 and J is TRBJ1-2; 7 bases agree with TRBD1. V gave up 5 bases and J gave up 10 bases; unmatched junction bases: 10. Looked up from germline, CDR1 is SQVTM and CDR2 is ANQGSEA. The CDR3 length is 12 residues. The CDR3 nucleotides are TGCAGCGTTCTGAGGGACAGTTCCCTCTACACCTTC. It codes for CSVLRDSSLYTF.

The J gene is TRBJ1-1, the V gene TRBV5-1, with a tentative D call TRBD1 (5 bases). V was trimmed by 7 bases and J by 4 bases, leaving 14 bases between them. Per germline, CDR1 SGHRS and CDR2 YFSETQ. CDR3 length: 13 amino acids. The CDR3 spells CASRGLGGTEAFF. The CDR3 coding sequence is TGCGCCAGCCGCGGGTTGGGGGGCACTGAAGCTTTCTTT.

The chain links TRBV4-1 to TRBJ1-2; D is unclear. Germline CDR1 and CDR2: MGHRA and YSYEKL. Trimming cost V 1 base and J 1 base, with 10 bases left between them. The length of the CDR3 is 15 residues. CDR3 nucleotides: TGCGCCAGCAGCCAAGGGCAGGTACTTAACTATGGCTACACCTTC. Translating gives CASSQGQVLNYGYTF.

The V gene is TRBV19, the J gene TRBJ1-1; D is ambiguous. This CDR3 is built from 14 residues. The germline gives CDR1 LNHDA, CDR2 SQIVND (reference sequence). V gave up 3 bases and J gave up 5 bases, with 13 bases separating them. CDR3 bases: TGTGCCAGTAGTATTGGAGGGATGGGGACTGAAGCTTTCTTT. It yields the protein CASSIGGMGTEAFF.

This clone appeared a single time. The V and J genes are TRBV7-9 and TRBJ1-1, with unresolved D. The germline V gene encodes CDR1 SEHNR and CDR2 FQNEAQ (reference sequence). V shed 2 bases and J shed 0 bases, with 10 bases lying between them. The length of the CDR3 is 15 residues. CDR3 sequence reads: CASSLTSSLNTEAFF. The CDR3 DNA follows: TGTGCCAGCAGCTTAACTTCATCACTGAACACTGAAGCTTTCTTT.